These T cell receptor beta chains were read from a single sample in a study of regulatory T cells in long-lasting Graves disease. TCRdb re-called the multiplex PCR reads through MiXCR, storing one row per CDR3 protein. Among 350,000 to 450,000 distinct CDR3 sequences listed, 15% to 20% were seen once. The data also belong to a second study, concerning T cells in Graves' hyperthyroidism and ophthalmopathy.

Sequenced material: peripheral blood mononuclear cells (PBMCs), taken at new diagnosis, from a patient treated with antithyroid drugs. These receptors originate from a man aged 35-49 years with Graves disease. The CDR3 runs from the conserved cysteine through the conserved F or W. D genes are given only for firm matches. Some rows have no size entry. The others give once, few or many, or a class for an expanded clone.

clone_size: -
j_call: TRBJ1-4
v_call: TRBV5-8
d_call: -
cdr3_aa: CASSLIQEGGNEKLFF
cdr3_nt: TGTGCCAGCAGTTTAATTCAAGAAGGTGGGAATGAAAAACTGTTTTTT

clone_size: few
j_call: TRBJ2-1
v_call: TRBV28
d_call: TRBD1
cdr3_aa: CASSSLRGDSYNEQFF
cdr3_nt: TGTGCCAGCAGCTCTCTCCGTGGGGACAGCTACAATGAGCAGTTCTTC

clone_size: -
j_call: TRBJ2-2
v_call: TRBV4-1
d_call: -
cdr3_aa: CASSQPGRAGELFF
cdr3_nt: TGCGCCAGCAGCCAACCTGGTAGGGCCGGGGAGCTGTTTTTT

clone_size: few
j_call: TRBJ1-1
v_call: TRBV30
d_call: -
cdr3_aa: CVWTGGEYTEAFF
cdr3_nt: TGTGTCTGGACGGGTGGGGAGTACACTGAAGCTTTCTTT

clone_size: many
j_call: TRBJ2-7
v_call: TRBV30
d_call: TRBD1
cdr3_aa: CAWRDGTGEQYF
cdr3_nt: TGTGCCTGGAGAGATGGGACAGGCGAGCAGTACTTC

clone_size: many
j_call: TRBJ1-1
v_call: TRBV2
d_call: -
cdr3_aa: CASSALSGNTEAFF
cdr3_nt: TGTGCCAGCAGTGCGTTGAGTGGGAACACTGAAGCTTTCTTT

clone_size: few
j_call: TRBJ1-1
v_call: TRBV14
d_call: -
cdr3_aa: CASSQVAGHNTEAFF
cdr3_nt: TGTGCCAGCAGCCAAGTGGCGGGACATAACACTGAAGCTTTCTTT

clone_size: many
j_call: TRBJ2-1
v_call: TRBV24-1
d_call: -
cdr3_aa: CATSDLRTGLDNEQFF
cdr3_nt: TGTGCCACCAGTGATTTGCGGACAGGACTAGACAATGAGCAGTTCTTC

clone_size: many
j_call: TRBJ2-3
v_call: TRBV7-2
d_call: -
cdr3_aa: CASSSPPGGGTDTQYF
cdr3_nt: TGTGCCAGCAGCTCACCCCCCGGGGGTGGAACAGATACGCAGTATTTT

clone_size: many
j_call: TRBJ1-4
v_call: TRBV20-1
d_call: -
cdr3_aa: CSARDRGRGEEKLFF
cdr3_nt: TGCAGTGCTAGAGATCGCGGCAGGGGAGAGGAAAAACTGTTTTTT

clone_size: few
j_call: TRBJ1-1
v_call: TRBV5-5
d_call: -
cdr3_aa: CASSEYRAVATEAFF
cdr3_nt: TGTGCCAGCAGCGAATACAGGGCGGTGGCTACTGAAGCTTTCTTT

clone_size: many
j_call: TRBJ2-5
v_call: TRBV29-1
d_call: -
cdr3_aa: CSGRAGFQETQYF
cdr3_nt: TGCAGCGGGAGGGCGGGATTCCAAGAGACCCAGTACTTC

clone_size: many
j_call: TRBJ1-4
v_call: TRBV27
d_call: -
cdr3_aa: CASRFRWGEKLFF
cdr3_nt: TGTGCCAGCAGATTCCGGTGGGGGGAAAAACTGTTTTTT